Sequencing of this T cell receptor beta chain was carried out in a study of shared clonotypes between healthy human individuals. Study results and caveats: Clonotypes not shared had lower generation probabilities than those common to all four donors.

Concerning this clone itself: Its target is not known.

Sequencing was performed with immunoSEQ multiplex PCR; in TCRdb, only in-frame clones are kept and a portion is missing. The sample has over a million clones, approximately 72% seen once. Sequencing used memory CD4+ T cells sorted from blood. The subset: CD45RA-negative fraction. The TCR comes from a man between 18 and 35 years old in good health.

The CDR3 DNA is TGTGCCAGCAGTTTAGCGGGGCGTTTCGATGGCTACACCTTC. Its protein is CASSLAGRFDGYTF. This chain joins TRBV28 and TRBJ1-2; TRBD1 is a possible D gene (5 bases). With 2 bases removed from V and 6 bases from J, the gap between germline ends came to 13 bases. Per the germline V gene, CDR1 is MDHEN and CDR2 is SYDVKM. The CDR3 extends over 14 amino acids.